The 16 T cell receptor beta chains below come from one sample, sequenced in a study of regulatory T cells in long-lasting Graves disease. Time point of the sample: persistent/refractory GD, antithyroid drugs over 5 years with positive TRAb. PBMCs were the source of the RNA used for TCR sequencing. TCR beta libraries were built with iRepertoire HTBI primers and Arm-PCR of CDR3 regions. Via MiXCR, TCRdb re-called the multiplex PCR reads, giving one row per CDR3 protein. The sample gives 600,000 to 850,000 distinct CDR3 sequences, roughly 30% of which show up once; about 40% is in the top ten. Source: peripheral blood mononuclear cells (PBMCs), taken when the disease was refractory, from a patient treated with antithyroid drugs. The receptor set was obtained from a female donor with Graves disease.

This clonotype has just a few counts. The gene calls are TRBV30 and TRBJ1-2; D not resolved. The germline V gene has CDR1 GTSNPN and CDR2 SVGIG (reference sequence). The CDR3 contains 12 residues. The V and J ends lost 1 base and 7 bases respectively, with 10 bases between them. The CDR3 here is CAWSGSKVGYTF. The CDR3 region has the DNA TGTGCCTGGAGTGGCTCGAAGGTTGGCTACACCTTC.

This chain uses TRBV20-1 with TRBJ2-7; 9 nucleotides align to TRBD2. Looked up from germline, CDR1 is DFQATT and CDR2 is SNEGSKA (reference sequence). Losses at the gene ends were 6 bases for V and 0 bases for J; bases not matched to a gene: 6. The CDR3 length is 14 residues. The CDR3 here is CSAATSGNSYEQYF. In DNA, the CDR3 is TGCAGTGCCGCGACTAGCGGCAACTCCTACGAGCAGTACTTC.

The chain has TRBV19 and TRBJ1-4; 8 bases agree with TRBD1. Germline V gives CDR1 LNHDA, CDR2 SQIVND (reference sequence). The CDR3 length is 15 residues. With 7 bases clipped from V and 0 bases from J, the junction kept 4 bases outside the gene matches. CDR3 nucleotides: TGTGCCAGTAAGCAGGACAGGGCAACTAATGAAAAACTGTTTTTT. Amino acids: CASKQDRATNEKLFF. The complete variable domain, with remaining parts taken from reference TRBV19 and TRBJ1-4, reads DGGITQSPKYLFRKEGQNVTLSCEQNLNHDAMYWYRQDPGQGLRLIYYSQIVNDFQKGDIAEGYSVSREKKESFPLTVTSAQKNPTAFYLCASKQDRATNEKLFFGSGTQLSVL.

The rearrangement uses TRBV20-1 and TRBJ1-2; D is unresolved. Trimming removed 1 base at V and 5 bases at J, with 17 bases between. From germline, CDR1 is DFQATT and CDR2 SNEGSKA (reference sequence). The CDR3 has 15 amino acids. CDR3 amino acids: CSARGARDPKYGYTF. The CDR3 coding sequence is TGCAGTGCTAGAGGGGCAAGGGATCCGAAGTATGGCTACACCTTC.

The chain recombines TRBV27 with TRBJ1-1; D is ambiguous. The CDR3 length is 15 residues. The V gene lost 3 bases and the J gene lost 0 bases, with 11 bases spanning the gap. The V gene's germline CDR1 is MNHEY and CDR2 SMNVEV (reference sequence). This CDR3 is CASSFHSTMNTEAFF. CDR3 DNA sequence: TGTGCCAGCAGTTTCCACAGTACCATGAACACTGAAGCTTTCTTT.

The V call is TRBV3-1, the J call TRBJ1-5; 9 bases match TRBD1. The ends lost 3 bases at V and 3 bases at J; junction bases unmatched: 3. This CDR3 spans 15 amino acids. The germline gives CDR1 LGHDT, CDR2 YNNKEL (reference sequence). The CDR3 loop reads CASSHGTGINQPQHF. In DNA, the CDR3 is TGTGCCAGCAGCCACGGGACAGGGATCAATCAGCCCCAGCATTTT.

Comments on this clonotype: Just one base apart from a much larger clone, this may be a read error. The rearrangement uses TRBV30 and TRBJ1-1; no clear D gene. This CDR3 is built from 12 residues. Deletions cut 2 bases from V and 0 bases from J, with 4 bases between. Germline CDR1 GTSNPN, CDR2 SVGIG (reference sequence). The CDR3 DNA sequence: TGTGCCTGGAGTACAGTGAACACTGAAGCTTTCTTT. Translating it yields CAWSTVNTEAFF. The full variable domain, its missing parts supplied by reference TRBV30 and TRBJ1-1, is SQTIHQWPATLVQPVGSPLSLECTVEGTSNPNLYWYRQAAGRGLQLLFYSVGIGQISSEVPQNLSASRPQDRQFILSSKKLLLSDSGFYLCAWSTVNTEAFFGQGTRLTVV.

This sequence joins TRBV12-3 or TRBV12-4 and TRBJ2-3; TRBD2 might be the D (5 bases). V lost 5 bases and J 0 bases, leaving 12 bases between the germline ends. CDR3 size: 15 residues. CDR3 DNA: TGTGCCAGCAGTGCGGACTTTCAGAGCACAGATACGCAGTATTTT. Translating it yields CASSADFQSTDTQYF.

Only a few counts were recorded for this clonotype. The J gene is TRBJ1-1, the V gene TRBV28, with D uncertain. This CDR3 has 15 amino acids. Germline CDR1 and CDR2: MDHEN and SYDVKM. Trimming pared 7 bases from V and 1 base from J, leaving 16 bases between. The CDR3 loop is CASNPLGQENTEAFF. The CDR3 region has the DNA TGTGCCAGCAATCCCCTCGGGCAGGAGAACACTGAAGCTTTCTTT.

The chain's CDR3 is CASSYLAGGETQYF. The CDR3 coding sequence is TGTGCCAGCAGTTACCTAGCGGGAGGTGAGACCCAGTACTTC. The V and J genes are TRBV6-2 or TRBV6-3 and TRBJ2-5, with 11 bases that match TRBD2. CDR3 length: 14 amino acids. From germline, CDR1 is MNHEY and CDR2 SVGEGT. V lost 2 bases and J lost 5; bases outside the gene matches: 1.

The V call is TRBV3-1, the J call TRBJ2-1, with 12 bases identical to TRBD2. With V trimmed by 4 bases and J by 4 bases, 11 bases remained unmatched. The germline V gene has CDR1 LGHDT and CDR2 YNNKEL (reference sequence). CDR3 length: 18 amino acids. The CDR3: CASSLPGRTSGKYNEQFF. For the CDR3, the DNA is TGTGCCAGCAGCCTCCCAGGTCGGACTAGCGGGAAATACAATGAGCAGTTCTTC.

This clonotype has more than one count but fewer than ten. The chain uses TRBV5-1 and TRBJ1-2; TRBD1 agrees at 8 bases. CDR3 size: 16 residues. The germline CDR1 and CDR2 sequences are SGHRS and YFSETQ. Trimming at V came to 3 bases and at J to 0 bases, leaving 7 bases not matched to a gene. The CDR3 is CASSSGRGPSNYGYTF. The CDR3 bases are TGCGCCAGCAGCTCGGGCAGGGGGCCGTCTAACTATGGCTACACCTTC.

Details on this clonotype: A read error is possible here, since a much larger clone lies one base away. The rearrangement uses TRBV25-1 and TRBJ1-1, with TRBD1 as a possible D gene (5 bases). Trimming stripped 7 bases from V and 1 base from J, with 10 bases between. The CDR3 runs 13 residues. Germline CDR1 MGHDK, CDR2 SYGVNS. CDR3 loop: CASTGTANTEAFF. The CDR3 DNA follows: TGTGCCAGCACCGGGACGGCGAACACTGAAGCTTTCTTT.

Worth noting for this clonotype: A single base separates this from a much larger clone, so it may be a read error. The V call is TRBV24-1, the J call TRBJ1-1, with D maybe TRBD1 (5 bases). CDR1 and CDR2 from the germline V gene are KGHDR and SFDVKD. The ends were cut back, 9 bases at V and 6 bases at J, with 22 bases in the middle. This CDR3 region has 15 residues. The CDR3 bases are TGTGCCACCCAGGGCGGGCCTTCAAAGGACGCTGAAGCTTTCTTT. Encoded protein: CATQGGPSKDAEAFF.

There are many counts of this clonotype. The junction departs from the called germline gene at one end, perhaps through a read error. DNA of the CDR3: TGTGCCAGCAGTTTAGCGGGAGGAGGCAATCAGCCCCAGCATTTT. Its translation: CASSLAGGGNQPQHF. The chain uses TRBV5-1 and TRBJ1-5; D remains ambiguous. The CDR3 has 15 amino acids. The V gene's germline CDR1 is SGHRS and CDR2 YFSETQ. Combining the CDR3 with reference TRBV5-1 and TRBJ1-5 gives the whole variable domain KAGVTQTPRYLIKTRGQQVTLSCSPISGHRSVSWYQQTPGQGLQFLFEYFSETQRNKGNFPGRFSGRQFSNSRSEMNVSTLELGDSALYLCASSLAGGGNQPQHFGDGTRLSIL.

Note on this clonotype: A much larger clonotype is one base distant, so this may be a read error. The chain has TRBV29-1 and TRBJ1-1; tentative D call: TRBD1 (5 bases). V lost 3 bases and J 1 base, leaving 9 bases between the germline ends. CDR1 and CDR2 (germline): SQVTM, ANQGSEA. The CDR3 runs 13 residues. This CDR3 reads CSVDDSPNTEAFF. The CDR3 DNA follows: TGCAGCGTTGATGACAGCCCGAACACTGAAGCTTTCTTT. Full variable domain (missing parts from reference TRBV29-1 and TRBJ1-1): SAVISQKPSRDICQRGTSLTIQCQVDSQVTMMFWYRQQPGQSLTLIATANQGSEATYESGFVIDKFPISRPNLTFSTLTVSNMSPEDSSIYLCSVDDSPNTEAFFGQGTRLTVV.